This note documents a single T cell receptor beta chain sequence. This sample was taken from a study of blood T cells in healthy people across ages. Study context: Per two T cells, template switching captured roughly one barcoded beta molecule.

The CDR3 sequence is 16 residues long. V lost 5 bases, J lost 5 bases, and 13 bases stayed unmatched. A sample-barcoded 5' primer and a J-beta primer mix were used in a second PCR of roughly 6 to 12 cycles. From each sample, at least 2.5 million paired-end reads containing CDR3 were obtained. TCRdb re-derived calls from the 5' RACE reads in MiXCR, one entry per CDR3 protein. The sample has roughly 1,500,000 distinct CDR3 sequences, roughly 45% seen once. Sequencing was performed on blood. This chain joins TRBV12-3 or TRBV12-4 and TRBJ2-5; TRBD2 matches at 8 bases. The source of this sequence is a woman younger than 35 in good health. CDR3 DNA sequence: TGTGCCAGCAGTCAGAGTCCGGGACTAGGAACGGAGACCCAGTACTTC. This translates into CASSQSPGLGTETQYF.